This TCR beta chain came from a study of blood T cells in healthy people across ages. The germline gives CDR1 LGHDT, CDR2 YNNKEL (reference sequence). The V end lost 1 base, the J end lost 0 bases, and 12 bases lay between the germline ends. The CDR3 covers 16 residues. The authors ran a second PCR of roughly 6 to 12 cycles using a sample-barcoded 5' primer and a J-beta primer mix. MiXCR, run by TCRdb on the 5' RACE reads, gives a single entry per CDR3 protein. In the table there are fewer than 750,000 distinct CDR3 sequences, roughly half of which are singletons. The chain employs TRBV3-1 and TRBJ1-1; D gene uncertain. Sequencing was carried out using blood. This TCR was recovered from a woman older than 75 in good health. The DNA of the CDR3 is TGTGCCAGCAGCCAAGGCTCAGGAAATATGAACACTGAAGCTTTCTTT. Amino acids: CASSQGSGNMNTEAFF.